The next 13 T cell receptor beta chains were all read from a single sample in a study of shared clonotypes between healthy human individuals (dated by TCRdb to between 2020 and 2021). For the CD8 naive samples, CD45RO-negative cells were positively selected for CCR7, yielding a CD45RA+CCR7+ population from which TemRA cells were excluded. Libraries were built with the immunoSEQ multiplex PCR assay. TCRdb retrieved this table from immuneACCESS and kept in-frame rearrangements only. Not all clones are present; in checked studies, unresolved V genes account for under half, and no reason is known for the remainder. For this sample there are around 1,900,000 clones; around 93% appear just once. The ten biggest clones cover about 1.7% of the sample. Specimen: naive CD8+ T cells from PBMCs. Interpreted using the paper, the cell subset or site label stands for: CD45RA+CCR7+. Receptor source: a man between 18 and 35 years old in good health. Some clones in this sample may be carry-over from other donors' samples.

This clone was detected a few times. The gene calls are TRBV9 and TRBJ1-2; D is unclear. Trimming cost V 0 bases and J 6 bases, with 12 bases left between them. The CDR3 is 14 residues long. Germline CDR1 SGDLS, CDR2 YYNGEE. CDR3 DNA sequence: TGTGCCAGCAGCGTAGGAATGTTGGTAGATGGCTACACCTTC. It specifies CASSVGMLVDGYTF.

The chain links TRBV28 to TRBJ2-7, with 8 bases identical to TRBD1. The CDR3 sequence is 14 residues long. J lost 6 bases, V lost 3 bases, and 7 bases had no gene match. Per germline, CDR1 MDHEN and CDR2 SYDVKM. CDR3 DNA: TGTGCCAGCAGTTTCCAAGGACAGGGTGGCGAGCAGTACTTC. Its translation is CASSFQGQGGEQYF.

The chain couples TRBV27 to TRBJ2-2, with D tentatively TRBD2 (5 bases). Germline V gene lookup returns CDR1 MNHEY and CDR2 SMNVEV (reference sequence). V was clipped by 2 bases and J by 4 bases, with 11 bases between them. CDR3 length: 15 residues. The CDR3 nucleotides read TGTGCCAGCAGTTTACAACGGCGGGTCACCGGGGAGCTGTTTTTT. Encoded protein: CASSLQRRVTGELFF.

This clone was recorded only once. The chain combines TRBV7-9 with TRBJ2-2, with D perhaps given as TRBD1 or TRBD2 (5 bases each). Trimming cost V 2 bases and J 2 bases, with 15 bases left between them. CDR3 length equals 17 residues. Looked up from germline, CDR1 is SEHNR and CDR2 is FQNEAQ (reference sequence). The CDR3 nucleotides read TGTGCCAGCAGCTTAACTCTGGGACCTCTAAACACCGGGGAGCTGTTTTTT. Protein: CASSLTLGPLNTGELFF.

V usage is TRBV27 and J usage is TRBJ2-7; D remains ambiguous. Trimming pared 3 bases from V and 5 bases from J, leaving 20 bases between. CDR3 length: 16 residues. Germline CDR1 reads MNHEY; CDR2 reads SMNVEV (reference sequence). The CDR3 DNA is TGTGCCAGCAGTTTGCTTCCTCGCGGCCCCCAGGACGAGCAGTACTTC. Encoded protein: CASSLLPRGPQDEQYF.

V gene TRBV5-1 combines with J gene TRBJ2-2; D uncertain. The V and J ends lost 0 bases and 0 bases respectively, with 6 bases between them. The CDR3 contains 15 residues. The germline V gene has CDR1 SGHRS and CDR2 YFSETQ. The CDR3 DNA is TGCGCCAGCAGCTTGGGGTCAGCGAACACCGGGGAGCTGTTTTTT. Its protein is CASSLGSANTGELFF.

Of note for this clone: This specimen includes other DNA sequences encoding the same CDR3. The chain links TRBV28 to TRBJ2-3; D is ambiguous. V lost 6 bases and J 2 bases, leaving 9 bases between the germline ends. CDR1 and CDR2 (germline): MDHEN, SYDVKM. This CDR3 contains 13 residues. The CDR3 reads CASSQGFTDTQYF. In nucleotides, the CDR3 is TGTGCCAGCAGCCAAGGGTTCACAGATACGCAGTATTTT.

V gene TRBV7-8 combines with J gene TRBJ2-7, with D unclear. Per the germline V gene, CDR1 is SGHVS and CDR2 is FQNEAQ. V lost 4 bases, J lost 6 bases, and 19 bases lay in between. The CDR3 has 15 amino acids. DNA for the CDR3: TGTGCCAGCAGCTCGAGGACGGCGCAGGTCTCCGAGCAGTACTTC. This gives the protein CASSSRTAQVSEQYF.

The rearrangement links TRBV9 to TRBJ2-7; tentatively, D is TRBD1 (5 bases). The CDR3 has 15 residues. V lost 0 bases and J lost 2, with 12 bases in between. Per germline, CDR1 SGDLS and CDR2 YYNGEE. The CDR3 region has the DNA TGTGCCAGCAGCGTAGACGGCAGGGTCCCCTACGAGCAGTACTTC. It is translated as CASSVDGRVPYEQYF.

This chain joins TRBV5-1 and TRBJ2-1; TRBD1 or TRBD2 may be the D gene (5 bases each). V was pared by 4 bases and J by 7 bases, with 12 bases between. There are 13 residues in the CDR3. Germline V gene lookup returns CDR1 SGHRS and CDR2 YFSETQ. The CDR3 spells CASSPKGENEQFF. The CDR3 DNA follows: TGCGCCAGCAGCCCAAAAGGGGAGAATGAGCAGTTCTTC.

The gene calls are TRBV7-2 and TRBJ1-1, with no clear D. Germline-derived CDR1 and CDR2 are SGHTA and FQGNSA. The germline V and J ends were trimmed by 7 bases and 2 bases, with 20 bases remaining between them. This CDR3 has 16 residues. The CDR3 sequence: CASIYILGSVNTEAFF. The CDR3 DNA sequence: TGTGCCAGCATCTATATTTTGGGTTCAGTAAACACTGAAGCTTTCTTT.

Worth noting for this clone: Within the sample, other DNA sequences also encode this same CDR3. J is TRBJ2-3 and V is TRBV19, with 7 nucleotides matching TRBD1. The V segment lost 6 bases and the J segment 1 base; nucleotides outside the gene matches: 7. The CDR3 sequence is 15 residues long. Germline lookup yields CDR1 LNHDA and CDR2 SQIVND (reference sequence). CDR3 amino acids: CASSPDREGTDTQYF. The CDR3 bases are TGTGCCAGTAGCCCCGACAGGGAAGGCACAGATACGCAGTATTTT. Supplemented by reference TRBV19 and TRBJ2-3, the full variable domain reads DGGITQSPKYLFRKEGQNVTLSCEQNLNHDAMYWYRQDPGQGLRLIYYSQIVNDFQKGDIAEGYSVSREKKESFPLTVTSAQKNPTAFYLCASSPDREGTDTQYFGPGTRLTVL.

This clone was recorded only once. The rearrangement uses TRBV5-1 and TRBJ1-2; 10 bases line up with TRBD1. Per germline, CDR1 SGHRS and CDR2 YFSETQ. With V trimmed by 4 bases and J by 7 bases, 10 bases remained unmatched. The CDR3 sequence is 15 residues long. CDR3 coding DNA: TGCGCCAGCAGCATACGACAGGGGGCGCCTGTTGGCTACACCTTC. Translating it yields CASSIRQGAPVGYTF.